A selection of T cell receptor beta chains follows, all from one sample in a study of siplizumab effects on memory and regulatory T cells. The repertoire was sequenced with immunoSEQ multiplex PCR; TCRdb's copy has only in-frame clones and lacks some. The table lists roughly 26,000 clones, more than 65% of them singletons. The sample taken for sequencing was memory CD4+ T cells sorted from blood. Receptors originate from a human donor in good health. Each CDR3 is given with its conserved first and last residue. D genes are given only for firm matches. Clone size, where shown, is once, few, many, or a class for clones that have expanded.

d_call	clone_size	v_call	j_call	cdr3_aa	cdr3_nt
TRBD1	.	TRBV4-2	TRBJ1-4	CASSPGTGPSRNEKLFF	TGTGCCAGCAGCCCCGGGACAGGCCCTTCTCGGAATGAAAAACTGTTTTTT
TRBD2	.	TRBV7-9	TRBJ2-3	CASSLDASGSPDTQYF	TGTGCCAGCAGCTTAGATGCTAGCGGGAGCCCAGATACGCAGTATTTT
.	.	TRBV7-9	TRBJ2-5	CASSPLTSLQETQYF	TGTGCCAGCAGCCCTCTCACTAGTCTACAAGAGACCCAGTACTTC
.	.	TRBV5-1	TRBJ1-2	CASKTVGQTNYGYTF	TGCGCCAGCAAGACCGTTGGGCAGACTAACTATGGCTACACCTTC
TRBD2	.	TRBV7-3	TRBJ2-3	CASSHSGKDTDTQYF	TGTGCCAGCAGCCATAGCGGGAAGGACACAGATACGCAGTATTTT
.	.	TRBV7-2	TRBJ2-5	CASSGMGRIMETQYF	TGTGCCAGCAGCGGAATGGGACGGATTATGGAGACCCAGTACTTC
.	.	TRBV7-9	TRBJ1-1	CASSSPQMNTEAFF	TGTGCCAGCAGCTCCCCTCAGATGAACACTGAAGCTTTCTTT
TRBD2	.	TRBV7-6	TRBJ2-1	CASSRAGGVEHEQFF	TGTGCCAGCAGCCGAGCCGGGGGGGTGGAGCATGAGCAGTTCTTC
.	.	TRBV28	TRBJ2-3	CASRLGGSTDTQYF	TGTGCCAGCAGATTGGGCGGGAGCACAGATACGCAGTATTTT
.	.	TRBV11-2	TRBJ2-3	CASSLEGPETDTQYF	TGTGCCAGCAGCTTAGAGGGGCCGGAGACAGATACGCAGTATTTT
.	.	TRBV11-3	TRBJ2-5	CASSLGYREVSETQYF	TGTGCCAGCAGCTTAGGTTACAGGGAGGTGTCGGAGACCCAGTACTTC
.	.	TRBV10-3	TRBJ1-5	CAISESGLSNQPQHF	TGTGCCATCAGTGAGTCGGGTCTTAGCAATCAGCCCCAGCATTTT
TRBD1	few	TRBV2	TRBJ2-3	CASSMGQGTDTQYF	TGTGCCAGCAGCATGGGACAGGGGACAGATACGCAGTATTTT
.	.	TRBV6-5	TRBJ2-7	CASSYGAGGGEQYF	TGTGCCAGCAGTTACGGCGCCGGCGGTGGCGAGCAGTACTTC
.	.	TRBV5-6	TRBJ2-3	CASTQAGQTDTQYF	TGTGCCAGCACCCAAGCGGGACAGACAGATACGCAGTATTTT
.	.	TRBV6-5	TRBJ1-5	CASSVRGQYNQPQHF	TGTGCCAGCAGCGTACGCGGACAGTACAATCAGCCCCAGCATTTT
.	.	TRBV19	TRBJ2-4	CASSMQGRAKNIQYF	TGTGCCAGTAGTATGCAGGGTCGAGCCAAAAACATTCAGTACTTC
.	.	TRBV2	TRBJ2-2	CASTEGQAGTGELFF	TGTGCCAGCACCGAGGGGCAGGCGGGGACCGGGGAGCTGTTTTTT
.	.	TRBV4-2	TRBJ2-2	CASSQAGGNGELFF	TGTGCCAGCAGCCAAGCCGGAGGGAACGGGGAGCTGTTTTTT
TRBD1	.	TRBV19	TRBJ1-2	CASRDRGTGRSYTF	TGTGCCAGTAGAGACCGGGGGACAGGGCGTTCCTACACCTTC
.	.	TRBV7-8	TRBJ1-4	CASGRAVTNEKLFF	TGTGCCAGTGGGCGGGCGGTGACTAATGAAAAACTGTTTTTT
.	.	TRBV18	TRBJ2-3	CASSPSSADTQYF	TGTGCCAGCTCACCAAGCAGCGCAGATACGCAGTATTTT
.	.	TRBV5-1	TRBJ1-3	CASSPWGSGNTIYF	TGCGCCAGCAGCCCATGGGGGTCAGGAAACACCATATATTTT
.	.	TRBV9	TRBJ2-3	CASSVEGSGDTQYF	TGTGCCAGCAGCGTAGAGGGGAGCGGGGATACGCAGTATTTT
TRBD2	.	TRBV5-4	TRBJ2-1	CASSLRREFDEQFF	TGTGCCAGCAGCTTAAGGCGGGAGTTCGATGAGCAGTTCTTC
TRBD1	.	TRBV5-1	TRBJ2-7	CASSSQGAEHEQYF	TGCGCCAGCAGCTCACAGGGGGCTGAGCACGAGCAGTACTTC
.	.	TRBV12-5	TRBJ2-1	CASGLVIALNEQFF	TGTGCTAGTGGTTTGGTTATAGCGCTCAATGAGCAGTTCTTC
TRBD1	.	TRBV11-2	TRBJ2-1	CASSRTGRSSYNEQFF	TGTGCCAGCAGCCGGACAGGGAGGAGCTCCTACAATGAGCAGTTCTTC
.	.	TRBV28	TRBJ1-2	CASSLPGGWGYGYTF	TGTGCCAGCAGTTTACCTGGCGGATGGGGTTATGGCTACACCTTC
.	once	TRBV6-4	TRBJ1-5	CASSESGNQPQHF	TGTGCCAGCAGTGAATCGGGCAATCAGCCCCAGCATTTT
TRBD2	.	TRBV16	TRBJ2-1	CASSQSSPGLVHDEQFF	TGTGCCAGCAGCCAATCTTCCCCCGGACTAGTTCATGATGAGCAGTTCTTC
.	.	TRBV7-9	TRBJ1-1	CASSLGKGVSTEAFF	TGTGCCAGCAGCTTAGGCAAGGGGGTATCCACTGAAGCTTTCTTT
.	medium-sized	TRBV5-1	TRBJ2-7	CASSLVGGDEQYF	TGCGCCAGCAGCTTGGTAGGAGGGGACGAGCAGTACTTC
.	.	TRBV15	TRBJ1-5	CATSGGGGNQPQHF	TGTGCCACCAGCGGAGGGGGAGGAAATCAGCCCCAGCATTTT
TRBD2	.	TRBV5-4	TRBJ2-3	CASSSPSGRVTDTQYF	TGTGCCAGCAGCTCCCCTAGCGGGAGGGTCACAGATACGCAGTATTTT
TRBD2	few	TRBV5-4	TRBJ2-7	CASSLELAGSYEQYF	TGTGCCAGCAGCTTGGAACTAGCGGGCTCCTACGAGCAGTACTTC
.	.	TRBV7-2	TRBJ2-3	CASSSGPQTDTQYF	TGTGCCAGCAGCTCGGGCCCGCAGACAGATACGCAGTATTTT
.	once	TRBV11-1	TRBJ2-1	CASSFEQRSEQFF	TGTGCCAGCAGCTTCGAACAGCGGAGTGAGCAGTTCTTC
TRBD2	.	TRBV12-5	TRBJ2-1	CASGLVLRTRRDNEQFF	TGTGCTAGTGGTTTGGTACTTAGGACTAGGAGGGACAATGAGCAGTTCTTC
TRBD1	.	TRBV19	TRBJ2-1	CASSIRAVRGQNEQFF	TGTGCCAGTAGTATCCGTGCCGTAAGGGGACAGAATGAGCAGTTCTTC
.	.	TRBV5-1	TRBJ1-2	CASSLTDSDGYTF	TGCGCCAGCAGCTTAACAGACTCGGATGGCTACACCTTC
TRBD2	.	TRBV19	TRBJ2-1	CASSMSGGRAGSDNEQFF	TGTGCCAGTAGTATGTCGGGCGGGAGGGCCGGTAGCGACAATGAGCAGTTCTTC
TRBD2	.	TRBV18	TRBJ2-7	CASSQASGRHYEQYF	TGTGCCAGCTCCCAGGCTAGCGGGAGGCACTACGAGCAGTACTTC
TRBD1	.	TRBV6-5	TRBJ2-3	CASTGQGGGTDTQYF	TGTGCCAGCACCGGACAGGGGGGAGGCACAGATACGCAGTATTTT
TRBD1	.	TRBV28	TRBJ1-5	CASINGGTGHQPQHF	TGTGCCAGCATCAATGGGGGGACAGGGCATCAGCCCCAGCATTTT
TRBD1	once	TRBV18	TRBJ2-7	CASSFTGDEQYF	TGTGCCAGCTCGTTTACAGGGGACGAGCAGTACTTC
.	.	TRBV30	TRBJ1-2	CAWSVPASGSSFGYTF	TGTGCCTGGAGTGTACCCGCGTCAGGGAGTAGCTTCGGCTACACCTTC
.	.	TRBV11-2	TRBJ2-2	CASSLRLGRAGGELFF	TGTGCCAGCAGCTTAAGGCTCGGCAGGGCAGGGGGGGAGCTGTTTTTT
.	few	TRBV9	TRBJ2-2	CASSARHSGELFF	TGTGCCAGCAGCGCCCGACACTCCGGGGAGCTGTTTTTT
.	.	TRBV6-1	TRBJ2-5	CASSERTQETQYF	TGTGCCAGCAGTGAAAGGACTCAAGAGACCCAGTACTTC